These T cell receptor beta chains were read from a single sample in a study of blood T cell repertoires in COVID-19. Measured with immunoSEQ multiplex PCR; TCRdb has only the in-frame clones, and not every one. The sample includes around 340,000 clones, 86% seen only once; the top ten take about 7.1%. Material: peripheral blood. The receptors stem from a woman aged 55-70 years with COVID-19, enrolled during active disease. The CDR3 runs from the conserved cysteine through the conserved F or W. Fields, in order: J gene, D gene, V gene, clone size, CDR3 DNA, CDR3 protein. The D gene is left open where the match is weak. Where a row states a size, it is once, few, many or the class of an expanded clone; other rows omit it.

TRBJ1-2 | TRBD1 | TRBV6-2/TRBV6-3 | once | TGTGCCAGCAGTTACGGACAGGGAAAAGGCTATGGCTACACCTTC | CASSYGQGKGYGYTF
TRBJ2-2 | TRBD1 | TRBV7-9 | . | TGTGCCAGCAGCGATAAGGACAGGCTGAACACCGGGGAGCTGTTTTTT | CASSDKDRLNTGELFF
TRBJ2-4 | TRBD2 | TRBV5-1 | . | TGCGCCAGCAGCTTGGAAATAGCGGGGATTCGAGCCAAAAACATTCAGTACTTC | CASSLEIAGIRAKNIQYF
TRBJ2-5 | . | TRBV4-1 | . | TGCGCCAGCAGCCAAGGATACAGGAAAGAGACCCAGTACTTC | CASSQGYRKETQYF
TRBJ1-1 | . | TRBV5-1 | . | TGCGCCAGCAGCTTGTATCCAGAAATGAACACTGAAGCTTTCTTT | CASSLYPEMNTEAFF
TRBJ1-2 | . | TRBV4-3 | once | TGCGCCAGCAGCCAAGAATACTTTACCGGGTCCTATGGCTACACCTTC | CASSQEYFTGSYGYTF
TRBJ1-5 | . | TRBV19 | . | TGTGCCAGTAGGGGGTGGTCGGGAAACAATCAGCCCCAGCATTTT | CASRGWSGNNQPQHF
TRBJ1-1 | TRBD1 | TRBV6-5 | . | TGTGCCAGCAGTTACTCGTCCGGACAGGGTTTAGAAGCTTTCTTT | CASSYSSGQGLEAFF
TRBJ1-1 | . | TRBV4-1 | . | TGCGCCAGCAGCCAGAAGCCTCCGGCGGGGGGGCATAACACTGAAGCTTTCTTT | CASSQKPPAGGHNTEAFF
TRBJ1-2 | TRBD1 | TRBV14 | . | TGTGCCAGCAGCCTCGGACAGGGTAATGGCTACACCTTC | CASSLGQGNGYTF
TRBJ2-2 | TRBD1 | TRBV7-9 | . | TGTGCCAGCAGCCGGACAGGGGGGAATTCTCGGGAGCTGTTTTTT | CASSRTGGNSRELFF
TRBJ2-3 | TRBD2 | TRBV2 | . | TGTGCCGAGGGGAGGGCCCGCACAGATACGCAGTATTTT | CAEGRARTDTQYF
TRBJ2-7 | . | TRBV5-1 | . | TGCGCCAGCAGCTTGGGGGACATGGACCGGGACGAGCAGTACTTC | CASSLGDMDRDEQYF
TRBJ2-2 | TRBD2 | TRBV5-4 | few | TGTGCCAGCAGCTTGAAACTAGCGGAACTCACCGGGGAGCTGTTTTTT | CASSLKLAELTGELFF
TRBJ1-4 | . | TRBV27 | . | TGTGCCAGCTCCTTGTACCCTGAACAGACAACTAATGAAAAACTGTTTTTT | CASSLYPEQTTNEKLFF
TRBJ1-1 | . | TRBV7-9 | . | TGTGCCAGCAGCTTATGGCGGGGGGAACTATTGAACACTGAAGCTTTCTTT | CASSLWRGELLNTEAFF
TRBJ2-5 | . | TRBV5-1 | once | TGCGCCAGCAGCTTGGCATCGGCCGCGGAAGCCCAGTACTTC | CASSLASAAEAQYF
TRBJ2-7 | . | TRBV10-3 | . | TGTGCCATCAGTGGCGGGGGAGGGGGGTTCTACGAGCAGTACTTC | CAISGGGGGFYEQYF
TRBJ1-1 | . | TRBV4-2 | . | TGTGCCAGCAGCCAAGATCCCGTCACAGGGTACATGAACACTGAAGCTTTCTTT | CASSQDPVTGYMNTEAFF
TRBJ2-3 | TRBD2 | TRBV9 | . | TGTGCCAGCAGCCCCCGAAGCGGGGTGGCTACGGATACGCAGTATTTT | CASSPRSGVATDTQYF
TRBJ2-3 | . | TRBV5-1 | . | TGCGCCAGCAGCTTTGAAGGGGCCCCCACAGATACGCAGTATTTT | CASSFEGAPTDTQYF
TRBJ2-3 | . | TRBV11-1 | . | TGTGCCAGCAGCCCGGAGAGGGGGGGTTATACGCAGTATTTT | CASSPERGGYTQYF
TRBJ2-3 | . | TRBV5-8 | few | TGTGCCAGCAGCACCACGGGGGATACGCAGTATTTT | CASSTTGDTQYF
TRBJ2-1 | TRBD2 | TRBV4-2 | . | TGTGCCAGCAGCCAAGAACCACTTGGGACTAGCGGGGTCAATGAGCAGTTCTTC | CASSQEPLGTSGVNEQFF
TRBJ1-3 | . | TRBV4-2 | . | TGTGCCAGCAGCCAAGATCGGAGCTCTGGAAACACCATATATTTT | CASSQDRSSGNTIYF
TRBJ2-5 | TRBD2 | TRBV10-1 | . | TGCGCCAGCAGTGGTCAAGCGGGGTACCAAGAGACCCAGTACTTC | CASSGQAGYQETQYF
TRBJ1-2 | . | TRBV29-1 | once | TGCAGCGTTGAATCCGCTAACTATGGCTACACCTTC | CSVESANYGYTF
TRBJ2-2 | . | TRBV19 | . | TGTGCCAGTAACCCCTGGGGGGTGAACACCGGGGAGCTGTTTTTT | CASNPWGVNTGELFF
TRBJ2-1 | . | TRBV19 | . | TGTGCCAGTAGTATAAAATTCAGGTCAGGGCCCTACAATGAGCAGTTCTTC | CASSIKFRSGPYNEQFF
TRBJ1-1 | TRBD1 | TRBV5-4 | . | TGTGCCAGCAGCCTTACAGGGGGCACTGAAGCTTTCTTT | CASSLTGGTEAFF
TRBJ1-3 | . | TRBV3-1/TRBV3-2 | . | TGTGCCAGCAGCCAAGAGGGGATGGGGGGCTCTGGAAACACCATATATTTT | CASSQEGMGGSGNTIYF
TRBJ1-1 | . | TRBV9 | once | TGTGCCAGCAGCATTACAGGGAACACTGAAGCTTTCTTT | CASSITGNTEAFF
TRBJ1-3 | . | TRBV21-1 | . | TGTGCCAGCAGCAAAGCTCCCCGGGATTCTGGAAACACCATATATTTT | CASSKAPRDSGNTIYF
TRBJ1-4 | . | TRBV5-6 | . | TGTGCCAGCAGTCTTGGCTGGGGGGTGGACGAAAAACTGTTTTTT | CASSLGWGVDEKLFF
TRBJ1-2 | . | TRBV6-1 | . | TGTGCCAGCAGTGAAGACCTAGGGAGAGGTGGCTACACCTTC | CASSEDLGRGGYTF
TRBJ2-7 | . | TRBV6-5 | . | TGTGCCAGCAGTTTCGGCCGGGGGGCCATCTACGAGCAGTACTTC | CASSFGRGAIYEQYF
TRBJ1-5 | . | TRBV7-6 | few | TGTGCCAGCAGCTTGATCGGGGAAAATCAGCCCCAGCATTTT | CASSLIGENQPQHF
TRBJ2-2 | TRBD1 | TRBV9 | . | TGTGCCAGCAGAGGACAGGGGGCGATCGGGGAGCTGTTTTTT | CASRGQGAIGELFF
TRBJ1-2 | TRBD1 | TRBV3-1/TRBV3-2 | . | TGTGCCAGCAGCCCGGGACAGGGGCAGAGTGGCTACACCTTC | CASSPGQGQSGYTF
TRBJ2-5 | TRBD2 | TRBV27 | . | TGTGCCAGCAGTGAGGACCCCGGCGGGGGGGGAGAGACCCAGTACTTC | CASSEDPGGGGETQYF
TRBJ1-2 | . | TRBV19 | . | TGTGCCAGTAGCCTAGGCCGCTATGGCTACACCTTC | CASSLGRYGYTF
TRBJ2-1 | TRBD2 | TRBV18 | . | TGTGCCAGCTCACCACCGAGACTAGCAAACAATGAGCAGTTCTTC | CASSPPRLANNEQFF
TRBJ2-6 | . | TRBV4-2 | . | TGTGCCAGCAGCCAAGCAATTTGGCAGGGGACCTCTGGGGCCAACGTCCTGACTTTC | CASSQAIWQGTSGANVLTF
TRBJ2-1 | . | TRBV9 | once | TGTGCCAGCAGCCCCCGGACCGAGCGGAGTGAGCAGTTCTTC | CASSPRTERSEQFF
TRBJ1-2 | . | TRBV5-6 | . | TGTGCCAGCAGCTTGATCAGGGTCTATGGCTACACCTTC | CASSLIRVYGYTF
TRBJ1-5 | . | TRBV7-8 | . | TGTGCCAGCAGCTTAGGACGGACAGCGGATCAGCCCCAGCATTTT | CASSLGRTADQPQHF
TRBJ1-1 | . | TRBV20-1 | . | TGCAGTGCTAGGGAGCACACTGAAGCTTTCTTT | CSAREHTEAFF
TRBJ2-3 | . | TRBV7-9 | . | TGTGCCAGCAGCCCCCTGGGGGGTGGGCAGAGAGCGCAGTATTTT | CASSPLGGGQRAQYF
TRBJ1-4 | . | TRBV18 | . | TGTGCCAGCTCACCAGCGGGGGGAGGTGAAAAACTGTTTTTT | CASSPAGGGEKLFF
TRBJ2-5 | TRBD1 | TRBV7-9 | . | TGTGCCAGCAGTTCCGGGACAGAAGGGCAAGAGACCCAGTACTTC | CASSSGTEGQETQYF
TRBJ1-1 | . | TRBV25-1 | . | TGTGCCAGCATGGGGGGACACACTGAAGCTTTCTTT | CASMGGHTEAFF
TRBJ2-1 | . | TRBV6-5 | . | TGTGCCAGCAGCTCCAGGGACTCCTTCCCCAATGAGCAGTTCTTC | CASSSRDSFPNEQFF
TRBJ1-3 | . | TRBV21-1 | once | TGTGCCAGCAGCACCGGTGAGGGGGCGAGTGGAAACACCATATATTTT | CASSTGEGASGNTIYF
TRBJ2-1 | . | TRBV9 | . | TGTGCCAGCAGCCCACCTAGATCAGGGGATGAGCAGTTCTTC | CASSPPRSGDEQFF
TRBJ1-3 | . | TRBV6-1 | . | TGTGCCAGCAGTGAAGGAAGAGGGTACTCTGGAAACACCATATATTTT | CASSEGRGYSGNTIYF
TRBJ1-6 | TRBD1 | TRBV7-9 | . | TGTGCCAGCGGAGTACAGGGGCGTTCACCCCTCCACTTT | CASGVQGRSPLHF
TRBJ2-2 | TRBD1 | TRBV6-5 | . | TGTGCCAGCAGGGGACAGCGGTGGGGATCCGGGGAGCTGTTTTTT | CASRGQRWGSGELFF
TRBJ1-2 | TRBD1 | TRBV24-1 | . | TGTGCCACCAGTGTTGGGGACAGCTATGGCTACACCTTC | CATSVGDSYGYTF